Included here is one T cell receptor beta chain sequence, with context. The protocol was immunoSEQ multiplex PCR, while the TCRdb copy is restricted to in-frame clones and leaves out a portion. The profile shows about 400,000 clones, roughly 90% of them singletons. CDR3 length: 13 residues. V lost 3 bases, J lost 3 bases, and 9 bases lay in between. Germline V gene lookup returns CDR1 DFQATT and CDR2 SNEGSKA (reference sequence). The source of the sample is a study of blood T cell repertoires in COVID-19. Across the study: PBMCs, B-cell-depleted T cells, or T cells were the source of the cDNA or gDNA that made up the material.

The V gene is TRBV20-1, the J gene TRBJ1-5; D may be TRBD1 (6 bases). Sequencing used PBMCs or T cells enriched from blood (not recorded which). This receptor was identified in a woman in her 40s with acute COVID-19. The CDR3 here is CSASSGANQPQHF. In nucleotides, the CDR3 is TGCAGTGCTAGTTCAGGGGCCAATCAGCCCCAGCATTTT.